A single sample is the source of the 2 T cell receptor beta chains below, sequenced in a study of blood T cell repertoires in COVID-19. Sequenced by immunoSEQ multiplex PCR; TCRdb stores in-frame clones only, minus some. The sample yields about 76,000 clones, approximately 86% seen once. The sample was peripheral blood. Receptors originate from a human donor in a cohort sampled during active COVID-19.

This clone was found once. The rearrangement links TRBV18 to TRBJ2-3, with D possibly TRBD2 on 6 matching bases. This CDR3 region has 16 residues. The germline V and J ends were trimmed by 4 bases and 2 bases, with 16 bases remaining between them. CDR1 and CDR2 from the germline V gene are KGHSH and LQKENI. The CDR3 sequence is CASSRERLELTDTQYF. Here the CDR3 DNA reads TGTGCCAGCTCACGGGAGCGACTAGAGCTCACAGATACGCAGTATTTT.

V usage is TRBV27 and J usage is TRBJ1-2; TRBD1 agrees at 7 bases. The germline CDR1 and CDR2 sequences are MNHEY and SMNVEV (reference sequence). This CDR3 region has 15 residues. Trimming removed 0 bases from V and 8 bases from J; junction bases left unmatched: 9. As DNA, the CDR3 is TGTGCCAGCAGTTTATCAAGCCAGACAGGGCGAGGCTACACCTTC. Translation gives CASSLSSQTGRGYTF.